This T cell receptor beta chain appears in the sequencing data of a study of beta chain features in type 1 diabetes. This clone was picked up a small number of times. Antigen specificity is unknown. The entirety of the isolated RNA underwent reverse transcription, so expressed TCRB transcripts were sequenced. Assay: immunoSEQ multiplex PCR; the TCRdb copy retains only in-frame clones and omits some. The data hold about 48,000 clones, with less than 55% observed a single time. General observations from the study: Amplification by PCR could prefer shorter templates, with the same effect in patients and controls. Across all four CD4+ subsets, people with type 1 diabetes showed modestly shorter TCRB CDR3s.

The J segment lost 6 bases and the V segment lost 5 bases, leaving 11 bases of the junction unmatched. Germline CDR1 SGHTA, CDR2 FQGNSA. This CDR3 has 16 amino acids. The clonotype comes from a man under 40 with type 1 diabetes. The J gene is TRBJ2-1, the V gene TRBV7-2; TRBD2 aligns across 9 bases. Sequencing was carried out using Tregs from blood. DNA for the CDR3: TGTGCCAGCAGCCAAAATAGCGGGAGCTATCTCAATGAGCAGTTCTTC. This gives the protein CASSQNSGSYLNEQFF.